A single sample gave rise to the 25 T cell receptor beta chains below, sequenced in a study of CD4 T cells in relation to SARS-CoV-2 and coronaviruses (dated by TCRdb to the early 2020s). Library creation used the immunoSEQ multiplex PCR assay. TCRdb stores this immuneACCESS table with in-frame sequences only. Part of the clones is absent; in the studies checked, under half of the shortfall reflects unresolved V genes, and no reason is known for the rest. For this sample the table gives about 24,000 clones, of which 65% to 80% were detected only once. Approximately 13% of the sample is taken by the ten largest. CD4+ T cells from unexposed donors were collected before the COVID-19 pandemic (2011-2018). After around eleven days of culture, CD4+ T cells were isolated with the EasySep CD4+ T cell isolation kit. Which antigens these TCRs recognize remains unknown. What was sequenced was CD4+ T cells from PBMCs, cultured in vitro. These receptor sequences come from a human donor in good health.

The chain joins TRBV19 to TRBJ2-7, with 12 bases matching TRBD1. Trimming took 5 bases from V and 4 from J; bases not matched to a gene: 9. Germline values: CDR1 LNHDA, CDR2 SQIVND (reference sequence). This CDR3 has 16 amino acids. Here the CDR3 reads CASSFDPGQGAYEQYF. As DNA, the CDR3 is TGTGCCAGTAGTTTCGACCCGGGACAGGGGGCTTACGAGCAGTACTTC. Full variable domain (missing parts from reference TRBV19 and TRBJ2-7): DGGITQSPKYLFRKEGQNVTLSCEQNLNHDAMYWYRQDPGQGLRLIYYSQIVNDFQKGDIAEGYSVSREKKESFPLTVTSAQKNPTAFYLCASSFDPGQGAYEQYFGPGTRLTVT.

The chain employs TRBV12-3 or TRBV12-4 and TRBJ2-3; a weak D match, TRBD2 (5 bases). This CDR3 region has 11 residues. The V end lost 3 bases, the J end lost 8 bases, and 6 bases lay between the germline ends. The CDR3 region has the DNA TGTGCCAGCAGTTTGGACTTTACGCAGTATTTT. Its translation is CASSLDFTQYF.

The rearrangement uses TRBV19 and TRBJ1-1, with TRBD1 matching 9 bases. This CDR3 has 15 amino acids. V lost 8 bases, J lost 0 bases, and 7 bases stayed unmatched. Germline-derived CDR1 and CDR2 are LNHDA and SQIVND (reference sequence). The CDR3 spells CASCETGGMNTEAFF. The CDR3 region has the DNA TGTGCCAGTTGTGAAACAGGGGGCATGAACACTGAAGCTTTCTTT.

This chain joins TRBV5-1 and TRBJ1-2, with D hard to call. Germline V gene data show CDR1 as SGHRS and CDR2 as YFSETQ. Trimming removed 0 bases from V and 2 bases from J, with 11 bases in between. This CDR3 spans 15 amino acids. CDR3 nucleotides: TGCGCCAGCAGCTTGGGGGATCTGGGGAACTATGGCTACACCTTC. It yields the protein CASSLGDLGNYGYTF. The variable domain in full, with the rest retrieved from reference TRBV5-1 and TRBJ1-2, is KAGVTQTPRYLIKTRGQQVTLSCSPISGHRSVSWYQQTPGQGLQFLFEYFSETQRNKGNFPGRFSGRQFSNSRSEMNVSTLELGDSALYLCASSLGDLGNYGYTFGSGTRLTVV.

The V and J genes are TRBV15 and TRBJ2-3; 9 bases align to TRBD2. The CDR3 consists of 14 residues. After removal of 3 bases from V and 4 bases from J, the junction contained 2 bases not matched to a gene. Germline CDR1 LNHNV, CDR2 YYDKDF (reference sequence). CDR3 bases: TGTGCCACCAGCAGGGGACTAGCTTCAGATACGCAGTATTTT. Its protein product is CATSRGLASDTQYF.

The CDR3 nucleotides read TGTGCCAGCAGTGATGGACAAGGGGTGGAACCCCAGCATTTT. It is translated as CASSDGQGVEPQHF. V gene TRBV6-1 combines with J gene TRBJ1-5, with a tentative D call TRBD1 (5 bases). The germline CDR1 and CDR2 sequences are MNHNS and SASEGT. This CDR3 has 14 residues. V dropped 3 bases and J dropped 10 bases, with 16 bases sitting between them.

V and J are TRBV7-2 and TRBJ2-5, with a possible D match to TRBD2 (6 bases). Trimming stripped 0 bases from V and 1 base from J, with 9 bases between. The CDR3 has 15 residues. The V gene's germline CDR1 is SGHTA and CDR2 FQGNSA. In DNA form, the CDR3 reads TGTGCCAGCAGCTTAGCGTCGGGGGTCCAAGAGACCCAGTACTTC. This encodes CASSLASGVQETQYF.

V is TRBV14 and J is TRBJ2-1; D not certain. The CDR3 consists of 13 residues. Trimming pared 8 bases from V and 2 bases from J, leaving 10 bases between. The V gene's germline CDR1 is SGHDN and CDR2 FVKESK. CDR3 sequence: CASAATTYNEQFF. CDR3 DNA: TGTGCCAGCGCGGCTACTACCTACAATGAGCAGTTCTTC.

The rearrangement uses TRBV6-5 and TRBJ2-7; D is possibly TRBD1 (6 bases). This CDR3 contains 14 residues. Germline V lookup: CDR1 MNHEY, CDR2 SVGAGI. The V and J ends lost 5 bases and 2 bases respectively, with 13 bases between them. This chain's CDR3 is CASSKQGLPYEQYF. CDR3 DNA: TGTGCCAGCAGTAAACAGGGATTACCCTACGAGCAGTACTTC.

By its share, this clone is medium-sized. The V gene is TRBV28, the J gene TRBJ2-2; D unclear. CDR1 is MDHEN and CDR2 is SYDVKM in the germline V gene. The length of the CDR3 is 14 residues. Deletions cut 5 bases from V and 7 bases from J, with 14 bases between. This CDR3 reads CASSVTPEHGELFF. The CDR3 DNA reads TGTGCCAGCAGTGTGACACCGGAACACGGGGAGCTGTTTTTT.

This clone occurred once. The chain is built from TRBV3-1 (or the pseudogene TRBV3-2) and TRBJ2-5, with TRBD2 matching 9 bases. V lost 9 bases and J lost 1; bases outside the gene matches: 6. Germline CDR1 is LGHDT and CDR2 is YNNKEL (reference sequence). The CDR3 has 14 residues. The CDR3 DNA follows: TGTGCCAGTCTGGCTAGCGGGATCCAAGAGACCCAGTACTTC. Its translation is CASLASGIQETQYF.

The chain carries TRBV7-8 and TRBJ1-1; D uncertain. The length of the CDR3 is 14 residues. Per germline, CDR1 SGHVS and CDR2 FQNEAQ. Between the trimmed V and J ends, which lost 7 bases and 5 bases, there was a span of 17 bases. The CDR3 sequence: CASIRRGGATEAFF. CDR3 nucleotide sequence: TGTGCCAGCATACGACGGGGAGGTGCTACTGAAGCTTTCTTT.

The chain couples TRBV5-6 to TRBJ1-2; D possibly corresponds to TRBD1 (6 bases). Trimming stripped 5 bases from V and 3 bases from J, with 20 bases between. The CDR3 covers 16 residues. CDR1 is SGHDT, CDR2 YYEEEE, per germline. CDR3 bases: TGTGCCAGCAGGGTTGCACGGGGGACACCGCACTATGGCTACACCTTC. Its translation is CASRVARGTPHYGYTF.

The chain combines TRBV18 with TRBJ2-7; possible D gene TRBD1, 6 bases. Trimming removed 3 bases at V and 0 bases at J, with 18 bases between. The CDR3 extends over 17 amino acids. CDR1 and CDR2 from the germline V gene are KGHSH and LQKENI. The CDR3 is CASSPFPHQGTSYEQYF. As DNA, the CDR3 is TGTGCCAGCTCACCCTTTCCCCATCAGGGGACCTCCTACGAGCAGTACTTC.

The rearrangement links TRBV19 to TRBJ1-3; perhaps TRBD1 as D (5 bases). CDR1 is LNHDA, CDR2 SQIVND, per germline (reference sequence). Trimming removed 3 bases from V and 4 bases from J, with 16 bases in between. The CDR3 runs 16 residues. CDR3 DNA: TGTGCCAGTAGTATGCCCGGGGGGAGTACCGGAAACACCATATATTTT. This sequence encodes CASSMPGGSTGNTIYF.

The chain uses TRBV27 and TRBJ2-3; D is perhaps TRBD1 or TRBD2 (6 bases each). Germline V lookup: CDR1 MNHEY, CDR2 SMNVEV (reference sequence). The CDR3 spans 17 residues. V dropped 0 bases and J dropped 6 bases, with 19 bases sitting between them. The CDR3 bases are TGTGCCAGCAGTTTATCGGGCCCGGTAAGGGGGGCGGATACGCAGTATTTT. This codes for CASSLSGPVRGADTQYF.

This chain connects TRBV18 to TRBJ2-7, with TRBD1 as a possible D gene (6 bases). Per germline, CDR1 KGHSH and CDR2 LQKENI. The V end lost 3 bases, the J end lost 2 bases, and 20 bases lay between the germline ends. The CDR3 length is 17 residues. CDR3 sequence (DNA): TGTGCCAGCTCACCGGGGCCAATCGGACAGACAACCTACGAGCAGTACTTC. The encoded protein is CASSPGPIGQTTYEQYF.

DNA for the CDR3: TGTGCCAGCAGCTTAGAGGCTAGCGGGAGAGAGGAGACCCAGTACTTC. It yields the protein CASSLEASGREETQYF. J is TRBJ2-5 and V is TRBV7-8; TRBD2 aligns across 10 bases. The CDR3 has 16 residues. With 1 base clipped from V and 5 bases from J, the junction kept 7 bases outside the gene matches. Germline V gene data show CDR1 as SGHVS and CDR2 as FQNEAQ.

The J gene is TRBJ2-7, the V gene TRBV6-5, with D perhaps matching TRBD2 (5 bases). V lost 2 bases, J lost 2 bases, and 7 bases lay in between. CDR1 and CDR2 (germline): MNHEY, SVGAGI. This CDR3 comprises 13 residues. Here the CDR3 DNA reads TGTGCCAGCAGTTACGACTATACCTACGAGCAGTACTTC. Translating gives CASSYDYTYEQYF.

The chain's CDR3 is CASSLIPGETQYF. The CDR3 DNA is TGTGCCAGCAGCTTAATCCCCGGGGAGACCCAGTACTTC. V usage is TRBV7-3 and J usage is TRBJ2-5; D remains ambiguous. The germline V gene has CDR1 SGHTA and CDR2 FQGTGA. There are 13 residues in the CDR3. Between the trimmed V and J ends, which lost 1 base and 5 bases, there was a span of 8 bases. The full variable domain, completed using reference TRBV7-3 and TRBJ2-5, is GAGVSQTPSNKVTEKGKYVELRCDPISGHTALYWYRQSLGQGPEFLIYFQGTGAADDSGLPNDRFFAVRPEGSVSTLKIQRTERGDSAVYLCASSLIPGETQYFGPGTRLLVL.

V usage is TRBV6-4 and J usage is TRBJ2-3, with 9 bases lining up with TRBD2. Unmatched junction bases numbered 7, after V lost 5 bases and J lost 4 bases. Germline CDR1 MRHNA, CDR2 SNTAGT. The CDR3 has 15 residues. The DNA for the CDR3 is TGTGCCAGCAGTCGACTAGCGGACACCTCAGATACGCAGTATTTT. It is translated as CASSRLADTSDTQYF.

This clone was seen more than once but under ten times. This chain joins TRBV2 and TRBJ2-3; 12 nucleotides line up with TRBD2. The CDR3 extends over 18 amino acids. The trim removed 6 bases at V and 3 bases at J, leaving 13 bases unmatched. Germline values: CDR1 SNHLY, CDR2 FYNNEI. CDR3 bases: TGTGCCAGCAGGCCGATCAAGGGGACTAGCGGGTCTACAGATACGCAGTATTTT. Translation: CASRPIKGTSGSTDTQYF.

The DNA of the CDR3 is TGCGCCAGCAGTGAGTCCGAGGGCTACGAGCAGTACTTC. This codes for CASSESEGYEQYF. The J gene is TRBJ2-7, the V gene TRBV10-1, with D perhaps TRBD2 (5 bases). This CDR3 is 13 amino acids long. Germline V gives CDR1 WNHNN, CDR2 SYGVQD (reference sequence). The V gene lost 0 bases and the J gene lost 3 bases, with 6 bases spanning the gap.

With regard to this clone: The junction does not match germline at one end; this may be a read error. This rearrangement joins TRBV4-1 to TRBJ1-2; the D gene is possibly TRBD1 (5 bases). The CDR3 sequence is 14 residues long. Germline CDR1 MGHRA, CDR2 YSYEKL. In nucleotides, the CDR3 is TGCGCCAGCAGCCAAGAAGTGGGCGGGGAGACAGTCTTCTTC. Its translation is CASSQEVGGETVFF.

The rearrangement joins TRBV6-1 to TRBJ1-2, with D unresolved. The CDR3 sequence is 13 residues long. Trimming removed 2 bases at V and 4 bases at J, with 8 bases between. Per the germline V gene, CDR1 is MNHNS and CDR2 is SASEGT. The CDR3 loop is CASSESETYGYTF. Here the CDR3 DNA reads TGTGCCAGCAGTGAATCCGAGACCTATGGCTACACCTTC.